Below are 9 T cell receptor beta chains sequenced from a single sample in a study of cytomegalovirus exposure and HLA in healthy donors. Measured with immunoSEQ multiplex PCR; TCRdb has only the in-frame clones, and not every one. The table records approximately 150,000 clones, roughly nine tenths of them present only once. The source material was PBMCs. The receptor source for this set is a woman younger than 35 in good health and CMV-seropositive.

This chain joins TRBV19 and TRBJ2-1, with 7 bases aligning to TRBD2. The CDR3 extends over 12 amino acids. V was pared by 7 bases and J by 16 bases, with 13 bases of the junction left unmatched. The germline gives CDR1 LNHDA, CDR2 SQIVND (reference sequence). The CDR3 spells CASKTLGLDLFF. The DNA of the CDR3 is TGTGCCAGTAAGACATTAGGACTAGATCTATTCTTC.

The chain combines TRBV15 with TRBJ2-1; TRBD2 matches at 14 bases. The V gene's germline CDR1 is LNHNV and CDR2 YYDKDF (reference sequence). The ends lost 5 bases at V and 8 bases at J; junction bases unmatched: 5. The length of the CDR3 is 15 residues. Written as DNA, the CDR3 is TGTGCCACCAGCCGGGGACTAGCGGGAGCCGATGAGCAGTTCTTC. Protein sequence: CATSRGLAGADEQFF.

The gene calls are TRBV4-2 and TRBJ2-3; 11 bases are shared with TRBD1. Germline CDR1 LGHNA, CDR2 YNFKEQ. The CDR3 extends over 15 amino acids. V dropped 0 bases and J dropped 8; count of bases not matched to a gene: 4. The CDR3 region is CASSQEGQGAGTQYF. For the CDR3, the DNA is TGTGCCAGCAGCCAAGAAGGACAGGGGGCGGGTACGCAGTATTTT.

The chain employs TRBV5-6 and TRBJ1-1; a possible D gene is TRBD1 (6 bases). Per the germline V gene, CDR1 is SGHDT and CDR2 is YYEEEE. This CDR3 comprises 13 residues. Between the trimmed V and J ends, which lost 2 bases and 5 bases, there was a span of 10 bases. CDR3 sequence reads: CASSFWGLTEAFF. CDR3 nucleotides: TGTGCCAGCAGCTTCTGGGGGCTGACTGAAGCTTTCTTT.

CDR3 in amino acids: CASSFPGTSGTVTQYF. CDR3 sequence (DNA): TGTGCCAGCAGTTTTCCAGGGACTAGCGGGACCGTTACGCAGTATTTT. The chain uses TRBV6-6 and TRBJ2-3, with 13 bases matching TRBD2. Trimming took 4 bases from V and 8 from J; bases not matched to a gene: 9. Germline V gene sequence: CDR1 MNHNY, CDR2 SVGAGI (reference sequence). There are 16 residues in the CDR3.

The gene calls are TRBV7-2 and TRBJ2-3, with D possibly matching TRBD2 (5 bases). The CDR3 has 14 amino acids. The germline gives CDR1 SGHTA, CDR2 FQGNSA. V lost 2 bases, J lost 4 bases, and 10 bases lay in between. CDR3 residues: CASSLWRASDTQYF. The CDR3 region has the DNA TGTGCCAGCAGCTTATGGCGGGCCTCAGATACGCAGTATTTT.

The V call is TRBV27, the J call TRBJ2-1; 13 positions match TRBD2. This CDR3 region has 19 residues. V lost 5 bases, J lost 3 bases, and 13 bases stayed unmatched. Germline V gives CDR1 MNHEY, CDR2 SMNVEV (reference sequence). CDR3 sequence: CASSPHAGLAGALYNEQFF. The CDR3 DNA follows: TGTGCCAGCAGTCCGCACGCCGGACTAGCGGGGGCCCTCTACAATGAGCAGTTCTTC.

This chain uses TRBV5-1 with TRBJ1-2; 7 bases are shared with TRBD1. CDR1 is SGHRS, CDR2 YFSETQ, per germline. Losses at the gene ends were 4 bases for V and 8 bases for J; bases not matched to a gene: 5. The CDR3 length is 12 residues. The CDR3 nucleotides read TGCGCCAGCAGCATTACAGGGGAGGGCTACACCTTC. Translation gives CASSITGEGYTF.

This chain uses TRBV6-1 with TRBJ1-5, with a tentative D call TRBD1 (6 bases). This CDR3 is built from 15 residues. Germline loops: CDR1 MNHNS, CDR2 SASEGT. The V end lost 3 bases, the J end lost 7 bases, and 16 bases lay between the germline ends. The CDR3 DNA reads TGTGCCAGCAGTGAGGGGACATTTGGGGACCAGCCCCAGCATTTT. As protein: CASSEGTFGDQPQHF.